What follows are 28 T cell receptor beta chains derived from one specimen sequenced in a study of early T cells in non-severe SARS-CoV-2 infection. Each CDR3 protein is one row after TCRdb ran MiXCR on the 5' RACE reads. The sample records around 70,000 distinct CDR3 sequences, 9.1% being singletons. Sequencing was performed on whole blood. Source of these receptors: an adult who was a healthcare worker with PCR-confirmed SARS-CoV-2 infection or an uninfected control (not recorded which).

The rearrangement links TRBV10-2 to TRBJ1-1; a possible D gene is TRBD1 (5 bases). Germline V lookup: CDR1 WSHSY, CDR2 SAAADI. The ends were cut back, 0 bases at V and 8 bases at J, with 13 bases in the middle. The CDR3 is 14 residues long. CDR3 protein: CASSESGARTEAFF. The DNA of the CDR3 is TGCGCCAGCAGTGAGTCAGGGGCGAGGACCGAAGCTTTCTTT.

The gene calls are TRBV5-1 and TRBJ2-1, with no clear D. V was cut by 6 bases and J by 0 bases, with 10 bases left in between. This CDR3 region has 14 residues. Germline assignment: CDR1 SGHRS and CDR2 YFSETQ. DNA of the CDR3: TGCGCCAGCACTAGAGCGTACTCCTACAATGAGCAGTTCTTC. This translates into CASTRAYSYNEQFF. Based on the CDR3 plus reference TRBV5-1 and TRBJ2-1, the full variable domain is KAGVTQTPRYLIKTRGQQVTLSCSPISGHRSVSWYQQTPGQGLQFLFEYFSETQRNKGNFPGRFSGRQFSNSRSEMNVSTLELGDSALYLCASTRAYSYNEQFFGPGTRLTVL.

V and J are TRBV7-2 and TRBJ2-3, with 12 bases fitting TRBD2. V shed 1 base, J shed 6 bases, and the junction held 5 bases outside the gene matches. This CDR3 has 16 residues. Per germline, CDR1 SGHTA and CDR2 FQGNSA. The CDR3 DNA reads TGTGCCAGCAGCTTAGAACTAGCGGGAGGAATGGATACGCAGTATTTT. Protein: CASSLELAGGMDTQYF.

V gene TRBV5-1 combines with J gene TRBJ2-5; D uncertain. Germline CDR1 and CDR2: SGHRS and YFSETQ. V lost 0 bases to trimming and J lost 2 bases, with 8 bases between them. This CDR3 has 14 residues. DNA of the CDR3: TGCGCCAGCAGCTTGGGGGCAGTTCAAGAGACCCAGTACTTC. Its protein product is CASSLGAVQETQYF.

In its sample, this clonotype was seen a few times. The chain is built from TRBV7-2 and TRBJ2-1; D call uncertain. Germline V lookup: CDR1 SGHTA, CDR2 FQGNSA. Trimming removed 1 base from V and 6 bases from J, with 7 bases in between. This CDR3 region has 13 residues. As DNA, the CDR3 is TGTGCCAGCAGCTTAGTTAGTATCAATGAGCAGTTCTTC. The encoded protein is CASSLVSINEQFF.

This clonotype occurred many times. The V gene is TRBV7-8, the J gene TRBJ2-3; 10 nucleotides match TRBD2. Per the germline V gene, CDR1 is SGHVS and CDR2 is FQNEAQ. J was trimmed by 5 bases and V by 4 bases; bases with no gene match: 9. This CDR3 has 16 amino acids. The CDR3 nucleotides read TGTGCCAGCAGCTCGGCTAGCGGGAGACAACTAGATACGCAGTATTTT. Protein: CASSSASGRQLDTQYF.

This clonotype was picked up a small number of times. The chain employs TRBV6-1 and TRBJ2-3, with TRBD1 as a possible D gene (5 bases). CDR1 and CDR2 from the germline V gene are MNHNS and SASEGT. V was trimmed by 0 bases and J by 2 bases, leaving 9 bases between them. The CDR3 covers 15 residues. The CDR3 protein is CASSEAGRATDTQYF. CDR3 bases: TGTGCCAGCAGTGAAGCCGGCAGGGCCACAGATACGCAGTATTTT.

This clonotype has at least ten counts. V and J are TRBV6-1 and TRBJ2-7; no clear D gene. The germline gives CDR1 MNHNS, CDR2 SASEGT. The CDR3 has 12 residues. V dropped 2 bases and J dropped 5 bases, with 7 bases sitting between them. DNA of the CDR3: TGTGCCAGCAGTGAATTTAGAGACGAGCAGTACTTC. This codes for CASSEFRDEQYF.

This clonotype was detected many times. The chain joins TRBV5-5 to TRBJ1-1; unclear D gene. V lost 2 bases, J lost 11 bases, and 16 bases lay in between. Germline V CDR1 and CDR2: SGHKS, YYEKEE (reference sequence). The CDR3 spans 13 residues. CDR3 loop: CASSFPFERLAFF. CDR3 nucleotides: TGTGCCAGCAGCTTCCCGTTTGAGCGTTTGGCTTTCTTT.

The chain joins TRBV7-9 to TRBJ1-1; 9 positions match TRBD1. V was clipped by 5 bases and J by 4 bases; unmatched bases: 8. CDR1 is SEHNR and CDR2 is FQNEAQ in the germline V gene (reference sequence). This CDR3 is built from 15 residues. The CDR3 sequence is CASSPDRGVRTEAFF. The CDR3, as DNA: TGTGCCAGCAGCCCAGACAGGGGGGTCCGCACTGAAGCTTTCTTT.

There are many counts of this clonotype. The CDR3 protein is CACPSGSGANVLTF. The CDR3 region has the DNA TGTGCCTGCCCCTCCGGCTCTGGGGCCAACGTCCTGACTTTC. The chain combines TRBV30 with TRBJ2-6; D ambiguous. The germline V gene has CDR1 GTSNPN and CDR2 SVGIG (reference sequence). V lost 6 bases, J lost 0 bases, and 9 bases lay in between. The CDR3 extends over 14 amino acids.

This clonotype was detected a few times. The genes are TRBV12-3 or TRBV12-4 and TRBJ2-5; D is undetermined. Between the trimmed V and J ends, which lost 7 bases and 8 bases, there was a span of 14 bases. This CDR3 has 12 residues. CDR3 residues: CASTRPGSTQYF. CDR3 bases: TGTGCCAGCACCCGGCCTGGCAGCACCCAGTACTTC.

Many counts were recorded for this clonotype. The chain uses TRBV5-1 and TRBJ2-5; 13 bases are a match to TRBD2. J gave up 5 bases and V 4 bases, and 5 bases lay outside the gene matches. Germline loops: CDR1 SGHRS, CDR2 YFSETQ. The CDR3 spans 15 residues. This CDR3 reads CASSPTSGRRETQYF. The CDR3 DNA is TGCGCCAGCAGCCCGACTAGCGGGAGGAGGGAGACCCAGTACTTC.

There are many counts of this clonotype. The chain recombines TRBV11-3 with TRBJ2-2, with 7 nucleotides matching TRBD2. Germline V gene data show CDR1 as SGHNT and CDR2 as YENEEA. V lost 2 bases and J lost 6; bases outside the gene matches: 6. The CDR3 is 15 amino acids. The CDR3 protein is CASSLSAGVSGELFF. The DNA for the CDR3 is TGTGCCAGCAGCTTATCCGCGGGAGTATCCGGGGAGCTGTTTTTT.

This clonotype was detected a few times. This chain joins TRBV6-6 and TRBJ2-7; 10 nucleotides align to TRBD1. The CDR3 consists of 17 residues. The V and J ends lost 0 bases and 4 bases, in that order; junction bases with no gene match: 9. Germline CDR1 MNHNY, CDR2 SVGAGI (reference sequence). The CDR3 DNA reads TGTGCCAGCAGTTACTCGGATATAGGGGACAGGGGTTACGAGCAGTACTTC. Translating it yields CASSYSDIGDRGYEQYF.

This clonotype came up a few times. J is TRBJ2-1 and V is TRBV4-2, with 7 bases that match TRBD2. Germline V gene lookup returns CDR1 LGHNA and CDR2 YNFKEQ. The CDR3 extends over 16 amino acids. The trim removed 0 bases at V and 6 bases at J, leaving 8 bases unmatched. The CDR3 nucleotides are TGTGCCAGCAGCCAAGATGGATTCGCGGGAGTCAATGAGCAGTTCTTC. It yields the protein CASSQDGFAGVNEQFF.

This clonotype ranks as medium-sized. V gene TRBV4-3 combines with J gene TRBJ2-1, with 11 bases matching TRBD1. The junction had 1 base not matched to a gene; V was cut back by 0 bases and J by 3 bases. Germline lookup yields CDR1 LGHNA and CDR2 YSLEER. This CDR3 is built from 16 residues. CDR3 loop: CASSQDGTGGYNEQFF. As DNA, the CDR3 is TGCGCCAGCAGCCAAGATGGGACAGGGGGCTACAATGAGCAGTTCTTC.

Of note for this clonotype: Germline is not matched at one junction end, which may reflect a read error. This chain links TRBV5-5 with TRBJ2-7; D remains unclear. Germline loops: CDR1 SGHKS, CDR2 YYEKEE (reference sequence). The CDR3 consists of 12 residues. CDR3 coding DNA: TGTGCCAGCAGCTTATTAACCCGGGCGACCGTCTTC. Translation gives CASSLLTRATVF. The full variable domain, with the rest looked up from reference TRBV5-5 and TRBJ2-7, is DAGVTQSPTHLIKTRGQQVTLRCSPISGHKSVSWYQQVLGQGPQFIFQYYEKEERGRGNFPDRFSARQFPNYSSELNVNALLLGDSALYLCASSLLTRATVFGPGTRLTVT.

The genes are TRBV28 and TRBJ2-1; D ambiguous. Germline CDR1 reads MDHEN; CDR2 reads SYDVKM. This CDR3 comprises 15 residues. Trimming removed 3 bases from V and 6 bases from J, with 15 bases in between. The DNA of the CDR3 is TGTGCCAGCAGTTTTCACCAAGAAATTGGCAATGAGCAGTTCTTC. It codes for CASSFHQEIGNEQFF.

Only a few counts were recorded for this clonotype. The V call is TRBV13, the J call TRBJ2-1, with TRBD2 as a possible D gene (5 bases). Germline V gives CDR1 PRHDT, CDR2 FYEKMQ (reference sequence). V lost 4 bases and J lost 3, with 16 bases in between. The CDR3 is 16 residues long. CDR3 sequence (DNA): TGTGCCAGCAGCTCCACCACTAGTAACGGCTACAATGAGCAGTTCTTC. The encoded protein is CASSSTTSNGYNEQFF.

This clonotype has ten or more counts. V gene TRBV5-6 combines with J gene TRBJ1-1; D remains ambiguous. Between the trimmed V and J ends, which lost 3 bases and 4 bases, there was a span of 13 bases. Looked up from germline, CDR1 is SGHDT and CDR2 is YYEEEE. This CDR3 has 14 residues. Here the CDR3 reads CASSSYALGTEAFF. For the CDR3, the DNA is TGTGCCAGCAGCTCGTACGCCTTAGGCACTGAAGCTTTCTTT.

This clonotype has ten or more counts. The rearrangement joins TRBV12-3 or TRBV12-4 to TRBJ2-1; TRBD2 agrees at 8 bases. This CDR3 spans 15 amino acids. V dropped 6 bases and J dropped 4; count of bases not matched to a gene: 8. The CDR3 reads CASRAGTSTYNEQFF. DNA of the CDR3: TGTGCCAGCAGGGCGGGGACTAGTACTTACAATGAGCAGTTCTTC.

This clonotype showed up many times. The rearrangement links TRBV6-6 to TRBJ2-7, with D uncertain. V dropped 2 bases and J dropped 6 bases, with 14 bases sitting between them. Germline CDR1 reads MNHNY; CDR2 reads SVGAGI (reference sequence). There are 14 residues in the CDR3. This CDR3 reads CASSYGPDNGEQYF. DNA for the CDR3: TGTGCCAGCAGTTACGGTCCCGACAACGGCGAGCAGTACTTC.

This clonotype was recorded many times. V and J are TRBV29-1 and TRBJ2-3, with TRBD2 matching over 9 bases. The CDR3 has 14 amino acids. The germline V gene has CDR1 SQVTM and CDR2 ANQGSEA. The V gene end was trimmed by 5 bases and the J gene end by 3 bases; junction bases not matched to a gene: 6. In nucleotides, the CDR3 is TGCAGCGTTTTTGATAGCGGGAGAACAGATACGCAGTATTTT. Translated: CSVFDSGRTDTQYF.

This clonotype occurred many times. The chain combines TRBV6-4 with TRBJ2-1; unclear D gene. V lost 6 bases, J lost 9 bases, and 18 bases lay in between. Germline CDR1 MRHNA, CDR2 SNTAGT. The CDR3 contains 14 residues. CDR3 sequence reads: CASSPEGEAAEQFF. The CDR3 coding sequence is TGTGCCAGCAGCCCCGAAGGCGAGGCAGCTGAGCAGTTCTTC.

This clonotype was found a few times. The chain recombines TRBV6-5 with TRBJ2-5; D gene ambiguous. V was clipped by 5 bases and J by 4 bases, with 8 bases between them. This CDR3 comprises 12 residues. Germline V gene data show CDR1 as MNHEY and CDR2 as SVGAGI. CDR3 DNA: TGTGCCAGCAGTCGTCGCGGAGAGACCCAGTACTTC. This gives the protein CASSRRGETQYF.

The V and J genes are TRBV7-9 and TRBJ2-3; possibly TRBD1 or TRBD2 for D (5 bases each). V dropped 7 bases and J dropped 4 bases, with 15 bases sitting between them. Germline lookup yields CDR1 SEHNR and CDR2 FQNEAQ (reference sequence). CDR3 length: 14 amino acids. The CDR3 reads CASISRGAADTQYF. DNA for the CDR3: TGTGCCAGCATAAGCCGAGGGGCCGCAGATACGCAGTATTTT.

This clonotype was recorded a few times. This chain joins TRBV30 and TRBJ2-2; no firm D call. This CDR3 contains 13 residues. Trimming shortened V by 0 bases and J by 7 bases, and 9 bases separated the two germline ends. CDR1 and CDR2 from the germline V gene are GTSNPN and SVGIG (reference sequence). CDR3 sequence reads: CAWSVEFDGELFF. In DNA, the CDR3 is TGTGCCTGGAGTGTTGAGTTTGACGGGGAGCTGTTTTTT.